This T cell receptor beta chain was retrieved from a study of blood T cell repertoires in COVID-19. Turning to the study itself: T cells, B-cell-depleted T cells, or PBMCs supplied cDNA or gDNA.

Study processing details: The assay estimated nucleated cells by amplifying reference gene primers. Libraries were prepared by immunoSEQ multiplex PCR; TCRdb keeps only in-frame clonotypes and omits some of them. The D gene and trimming were derived from the DNA, and the V and J assignments and clone size from that table. Of fewer than 250,000 clones in the sample, around 81% were seen once. CDR3 length: 18 amino acids. Germline V gene sequence: CDR1 SGHNT, CDR2 YENEEA. Unmatched junction bases numbered 12, after V lost 5 bases and J lost 6 bases. Sequenced sample: peripheral blood. The source of this sequence is a woman in her sixties with active or convalescent COVID-19. The chain uses TRBV11-3 and TRBJ2-2, with 13 nucleotides matching TRBD2. The CDR3 coding sequence is TGTGCCAGCAGCCTACAGACTAGCGGGGGGCCCGGGGCCGGGGAGCTGTTTTTT. This encodes CASSLQTSGGPGAGELFF.